This T cell receptor beta chain was profiled in a study of OX40 agonist ivuxolimab in advanced cancers. Study-wide context: Dose-escalation cases comprised hepatocellular carcinoma, melanoma, renal cell or head and neck cancer. Averaging roughly 60 years in age, with a range of roughly 23 to 80, the cohort was approximately 84% male. General study findings and limits: Clonal expansion was among the lowest in partial responders at 0.1-3.0 mg/kg, especially CD8+.

Libraries were prepared by immunoSEQ multiplex PCR; TCRdb keeps only in-frame clonotypes and omits some of them. The table lists 50,000 to 65,000 clones, 75% to 90% of them singletons, with around 0.8% in the top ten. CDR1 is SGHVS, CDR2 FQNEAQ, per germline. This CDR3 has 14 residues. Trimming removed 4 bases from V and 4 bases from J, with 13 bases in between. Concerning this clone: Its target is not known.

The sequencing here drew on CD4+ or CD8+ T cells sorted from blood, taken in a trial of the OX40 agonist ivuxolimab. This TCR was sampled from an adult with an advanced solid tumor such as melanoma, head and neck, liver or kidney cancer. The J gene is TRBJ1-2, the V gene TRBV7-8, with a possible D match to TRBD1 (5 bases). The CDR3 sequence: CASSSQGVGYGYTF. CDR3 nucleotide sequence: TGTGCCAGCAGCTCCCAGGGCGTTGGCTATGGCTACACCTTC.